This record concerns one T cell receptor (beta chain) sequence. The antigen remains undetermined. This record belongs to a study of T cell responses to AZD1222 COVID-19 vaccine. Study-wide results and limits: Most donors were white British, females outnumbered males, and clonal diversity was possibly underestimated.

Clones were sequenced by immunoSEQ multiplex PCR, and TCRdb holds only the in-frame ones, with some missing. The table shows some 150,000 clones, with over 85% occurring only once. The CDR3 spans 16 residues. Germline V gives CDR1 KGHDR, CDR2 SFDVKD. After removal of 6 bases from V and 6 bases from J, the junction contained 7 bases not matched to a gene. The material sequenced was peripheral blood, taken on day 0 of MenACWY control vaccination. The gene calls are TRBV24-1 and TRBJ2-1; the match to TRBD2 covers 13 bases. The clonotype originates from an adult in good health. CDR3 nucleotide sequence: TGTGCCACCAGTCCCGGGACTAGCGGGATGATCAATGAGCAGTTCTTC. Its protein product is CATSPGTSGMINEQFF.